A single T cell receptor (beta chain) is shown here with its context. TCRdb re-derived calls from the 5' RACE reads in MiXCR, one entry per CDR3 protein. The sample consists of about 350,000 distinct CDR3 sequences, 9.5% to 15% of them appearing once. The sample comes from a study of T cells after yellow fever vaccination. V was cut by 4 bases and J by 4 bases, with 16 bases left in between. Germline V lookup: CDR1 LNHDA, CDR2 SQIVND (reference sequence). This CDR3 has 15 amino acids. The chain uses TRBV19 and TRBJ2-5; D might be TRBD1 (7 bases). This specimen was CD4+ T cells sorted from PBMCs, taken 15 days after the yellow fever booster vaccination. This TCR was sampled from a man younger than 35 who received the YFV17D yellow fever vaccine. CDR3 coding DNA: TGTGCCAGTAGTAGAGGGACAGTGGGGGGAGAGACCCAGTACTTC. Amino acid sequence: CASSRGTVGGETQYF.